These 24 T cell receptor beta chains were sequenced from one sample in a study of shared clonotypes between healthy human individuals. CD45RO-negative, CCR7-positively selected cells formed the naive CD8 fraction, excluding terminally differentiated effector memory CD45RA+ cells. Assay used: immunoSEQ multiplex PCR; TCRdb lists only in-frame clones, some missing. This repertoire shows about 1,900,000 clones, about 95% found once; its top ten account for around 1.2%. The specimen sequenced was naive CD8+ T cells sorted from blood. These receptors were obtained from a man aged 18 to 30 in good health.

The chain has TRBV7-9 and TRBJ1-1; D uncertain. Germline V CDR1 and CDR2: SEHNR, FQNEAQ (reference sequence). Trimming took off 5 bases at V and 3 bases at J, with 13 bases between the two ends. This CDR3 spans 14 amino acids. CDR3 in DNA: TGTGCCAGCAGCCTACCTGAAGCAGACACTGAAGCTTTCTTT. Translated: CASSLPEADTEAFF.

V usage is TRBV11-2 and J usage is TRBJ1-5; D remains ambiguous. V lost 3 bases and J 4 bases, leaving 7 bases between the germline ends. CDR1 SGHAT and CDR2 FQNNGV come from the germline V gene. This CDR3 contains 13 residues. The CDR3 DNA follows: TGTGCCAGCAGCTTGCGGGAAAATCAGCCCCAGCATTTT. As protein: CASSLRENQPQHF.

J is TRBJ1-5 and V is TRBV7-8, with D perhaps TRBD1 (5 bases). Deletions cut 0 bases from V and 0 bases from J, with 15 bases between. CDR1 is SGHVS and CDR2 is FQNEAQ in the germline V gene. The CDR3 is 18 residues long. The CDR3 reads CASSLATGGDYSNQPQHF. CDR3 nucleotide sequence: TGTGCCAGCAGCTTAGCAACAGGAGGAGATTATAGCAATCAGCCCCAGCATTTT.

This clone was seen only once. V usage is TRBV28 and J usage is TRBJ2-7; no definite D call. The germline CDR1 and CDR2 sequences are MDHEN and SYDVKM. There are 12 residues in the CDR3. V dropped 5 bases and J dropped 4 bases, with 9 bases sitting between them. The CDR3 DNA follows: TGTGCCAGCAGTCCTGGACGGTACGAGCAGTACTTC. It yields the protein CASSPGRYEQYF.

The rearrangement links TRBV9 to TRBJ2-3, with 9 bases identical to TRBD1. Germline V lookup: CDR1 SGDLS, CDR2 YYNGEE. With V trimmed by 4 bases and J by 5 bases, 8 bases remained unmatched. The CDR3 contains 15 residues. CDR3 sequence (DNA): TGTGCCAGCAGCCACCGACAGGGGGTGGTAGATACGCAGTATTTT. Encoded protein: CASSHRQGVVDTQYF.

The chain is built from TRBV18 and TRBJ1-2, with a possible D match to TRBD1 (6 bases). The CDR3 length is 19 residues. V was cut by 3 bases and J by 6 bases, with 29 bases left in between. The germline gives CDR1 KGHSH, CDR2 LQKENI. CDR3 sequence reads: CASSPERRSGVVDIDGYTF. For the CDR3, the DNA is TGTGCCAGCTCACCCGAGCGGAGGTCAGGGGTGGTTGATATCGATGGCTACACCTTC. The full variable domain, its missing parts supplied by reference TRBV18 and TRBJ1-2, is NAGVMQNPRHLVRRRGQEARLRCSPMKGHSHVYWYRQLPEEGLKFMVYLQKENIIDESGMPKERFSAEFPKEGPSILRIQQVVRGDSAAYFCASSPERRSGVVDIDGYTFGSGTRLTVV.

This chain uses TRBV5-6 with TRBJ1-5, with D perhaps matching TRBD1 (5 bases). The CDR3 runs to 15 residues. V was cut by 2 bases and J by 2 bases, with 11 bases left in between. The germline CDR1 and CDR2 sequences are SGHDT and YYEEEE. CDR3 sequence: CASSLTRDGNQPQHF. The CDR3 bases are TGTGCCAGCAGCTTAACGAGGGACGGCAATCAGCCCCAGCATTTT.

This chain uses TRBV15 with TRBJ1-5; 7 nucleotides line up with TRBD1. The V and J ends lost 3 bases and 6 bases, in that order; junction bases with no gene match: 8. The CDR3 covers 15 residues. CDR1 is LNHNV and CDR2 is YYDKDF in the germline V gene (reference sequence). In DNA, the CDR3 is TGTGCCACCAGCAGTGAAGGACAGGAAGGTCAGCCCCAGCATTTT. As protein: CATSSEGQEGQPQHF.

The V gene is TRBV5-6, the J gene TRBJ2-3; 12 bases are shared with TRBD2. The CDR3 totals 18 residues. From germline, CDR1 is SGHDT and CDR2 YYEEEE. V shed 0 bases, J shed 1 base, and the junction held 6 bases outside the gene matches. CDR3 region: CASSLASGGAFGTDTQYF. DNA for the CDR3: TGTGCCAGCAGCTTGGCTAGCGGGGGGGCCTTTGGCACAGATACGCAGTATTTT.

V and J are TRBV19 and TRBJ2-1, with a tentative D call TRBD1 (6 bases). The CDR3 length is 14 residues. Germline V gene data show CDR1 as LNHDA and CDR2 as SQIVND (reference sequence). V dropped 5 bases and J dropped 5 bases, with 13 bases sitting between them. CDR3: CASSYGQRNNEQFF. DNA for the CDR3: TGTGCCAGTAGTTACGGACAGCGTAACAATGAGCAGTTCTTC. The variable domain in full, completed from reference TRBV19 and TRBJ2-1, reads DGGITQSPKYLFRKEGQNVTLSCEQNLNHDAMYWYRQDPGQGLRLIYYSQIVNDFQKGDIAEGYSVSREKKESFPLTVTSAQKNPTAFYLCASSYGQRNNEQFFGPGTRLTVL.

The rearrangement uses TRBV30 and TRBJ1-4; D remains ambiguous. There are 12 residues in the CDR3. V was trimmed by 4 bases and J by 7 bases, leaving 10 bases between them. CDR1 and CDR2 (germline): GTSNPN, SVGIG (reference sequence). As DNA, the CDR3 is TGTGCCTGGACTGCGATCGGTGAAAAACTGTTTTTT. Translation gives CAWTAIGEKLFF.

In the case of this clone: The same CDR3 is also encoded by other DNA sequences in this sample. The CDR3 reads CASSEGTGSSYEQYF. In DNA, the CDR3 is TGTGCCAGCAGCGAGGGGACAGGGAGCTCCTACGAGCAGTACTTC. The V call is TRBV9, the J call TRBJ2-7, with TRBD1 identical over 9 bases. The CDR3 contains 15 residues. The ends lost 3 bases at V and 0 bases at J; junction bases unmatched: 4. CDR1 SGDLS and CDR2 YYNGEE come from the germline V gene.

This chain links TRBV10-3 with TRBJ1-2, with TRBD1 as a possible D gene (6 bases). The CDR3 totals 13 residues. V lost 2 bases, J lost 8 bases, and 12 bases lay in between. Germline V gene lookup returns CDR1 ENHRY and CDR2 SYGVKD. CDR3 bases: TGTGCCATCAGTGAGCAGGGGATGTTAGGCTACACCTTC. Its protein is CAISEQGMLGYTF.

J is TRBJ2-5 and V is TRBV13; D might be TRBD1 (7 bases). CDR3 length equals 16 residues. V was shortened by 5 bases and J by 3 bases, with 19 bases between the two germline ends. CDR1 and CDR2 from the germline V gene are PRHDT and FYEKMQ (reference sequence). The CDR3 nucleotides are TGTGCCAGCAGCCCCGGGCGGGGACAGACGAAAGAGACCCAGTACTTC. It encodes CASSPGRGQTKETQYF.

This clone was detected once. The V gene is TRBV10-1, the J gene TRBJ2-7; D gene uncertain. This CDR3 spans 15 amino acids. With 0 bases removed from V and 1 base from J, the gap between germline ends came to 10 bases. Germline values: CDR1 WNHNN, CDR2 SYGVQD (reference sequence). Here the CDR3 DNA reads TGCGCCAGCAGTGAGTCGATAGGTGGGTCCTACGAGCAGTACTTC. This codes for CASSESIGGSYEQYF.

A note on this clone: At the DNA level, this CDR3 is encoded by other sequences in the same sample as well. The rearrangement links TRBV9 to TRBJ1-4, with 7 positions matching TRBD1. CDR3 size: 15 residues. The V segment lost 0 bases and the J segment 4 bases; nucleotides outside the gene matches: 3. Germline CDR1 reads SGDLS; CDR2 reads YYNGEE. The CDR3 region has the DNA TGTGCCAGCAGCGTAGATGGGACAGATAATGAAAAACTGTTTTTT. It specifies CASSVDGTDNEKLFF.

The rearrangement uses TRBV7-8 and TRBJ2-7, with D tentatively TRBD2 (6 bases). CDR3 size: 16 residues. The ends were cut back, 3 bases at V and 0 bases at J, with 15 bases in the middle. Germline-derived CDR1 and CDR2 are SGHVS and FQNEAQ. The CDR3 protein is CASSLPGAGSSYEQYF. CDR3 DNA: TGTGCCAGCAGCTTGCCCGGGGCGGGGAGCTCCTACGAGCAGTACTTC.

Points on this clone: Other DNA sequences in this specimen translate into the identical CDR3. The chain is built from TRBV4-3 and TRBJ2-7; 16 bases fit TRBD2. There are 16 residues in the CDR3. V shed 4 bases, J shed 4 bases, and the junction held 4 bases outside the gene matches. The V gene's germline CDR1 is LGHNA and CDR2 YSLEER. The CDR3 DNA is TGCGCCAGCAGCCCGGGACTAGCGGGAGGGCCGTACGAGCAGTACTTC. It specifies CASSPGLAGGPYEQYF.

This clone appeared once. This rearrangement joins TRBV11-2 to TRBJ2-5, with 7 nucleotides matching TRBD2. V shed 1 base, J shed 11 bases, and the junction held 10 bases outside the gene matches. This CDR3 region has 14 residues. Germline CDR1 is SGHAT and CDR2 is FQNNGV. CDR3 region: CASSLAGLVGEQYF. The CDR3 DNA reads as TGTGCCAGCAGCTTAGCAGGACTAGTTGGTGAGCAGTACTTC.

The chain carries TRBV27 and TRBJ2-3; 8 nucleotides align to TRBD2. V shed 6 bases and J 2 bases; nucleotides not matched to a gene: 13. Germline V gives CDR1 MNHEY, CDR2 SMNVEV (reference sequence). The length of the CDR3 is 17 residues. CDR3 nucleotides: TGTGCCAGCAGCCGCAAAGGACTAGCCACCCCCACAGATACGCAGTATTTT. It is translated as CASSRKGLATPTDTQYF.

V gene TRBV7-2 combines with J gene TRBJ2-5; a possible D gene is TRBD1 (6 bases). Germline CDR1 reads SGHTA; CDR2 reads FQGNSA. The CDR3 is 14 residues long. V lost 1 base to trimming and J lost 3 bases, with 9 bases between them. The CDR3 sequence: CASSLDPGEETQYF. CDR3 DNA: TGTGCCAGCAGCTTAGACCCAGGGGAAGAGACCCAGTACTTC.

V usage is TRBV27 and J usage is TRBJ2-2, with D perhaps matching TRBD1 (6 bases). Germline CDR1 and CDR2: MNHEY and SMNVEV (reference sequence). CDR3 length: 15 amino acids. Trimming left V 7 bases short and J 2 bases short, with 14 bases between. The CDR3, as DNA: TGTGCCAGCACCGACAGGTTCCCAAACACCGGGGAGCTGTTTTTT. Translated: CASTDRFPNTGELFF.

This chain connects TRBV11-2 to TRBJ1-6, with D hard to call. This CDR3 has 13 residues. V dropped 6 bases and J dropped 9 bases, with 12 bases sitting between them. Germline loops: CDR1 SGHAT, CDR2 FQNNGV. The DNA for the CDR3 is TGTGCCAGCAGTTATGGACCAGCTTCACCCCTCCACTTT. Translated: CASSYGPASPLHF.

This clone was picked up one time. The rearrangement links TRBV28 to TRBJ1-6, with TRBD1 matching over 8 bases. Trimming at V came to 7 bases and at J to 0 bases, leaving 14 bases not matched to a gene. The CDR3 spans 19 residues. CDR1 is MDHEN and CDR2 is SYDVKM in the germline V gene. The CDR3 DNA follows: TGTGCCAGCACCCCCCCGGGACAGGACCAGAGCTCCTATAATTCACCCCTCCACTTT. Its translation: CASTPPGQDQSSYNSPLHF.